A single TCR beta chain is shown here with its context. This entry comes from a study of shared clonotypes between healthy human individuals. Turning to the study itself: A couple of female and a few male donors aged 18 to 49 were enrolled.

The donors, healthy adults who were HIV-negative, had experienced no recent acute infections or vaccinations. At deep level, the assay was performed. Sequencing was performed with immunoSEQ multiplex PCR; in TCRdb, only in-frame clones are kept and a portion is missing. This table holds around 510,000 clones, 70% to 80% found once. The germline CDR1 and CDR2 sequences are MDHEN and SYDVKM. V was clipped by 7 bases and J by 0 bases; unmatched bases: 13. The CDR3 extends over 17 amino acids. The source material was PBMCs. This TCR was recovered from a woman in her 40s in good health. Some clones in this sample may be carry-over from other donors' samples. This rearrangement joins TRBV28 to TRBJ1-1, with 8 bases aligning to TRBD1. DNA of the CDR3: TGTGCCAGCAATTCGGAACGGACAGGGAGGATGAACACTGAAGCTTTCTTT. As protein: CASNSERTGRMNTEAFF.